The sequence of this T cell receptor beta chain was determined in a study of T cell repertoires in cytomegalovirus infection. Study overall: Recently identified HLA-C-restricted CMV epitopes and well-studied HLA-B-restricted CMV epitopes were used by the study. Whole-study results and caveats: Adding up the frequency of public TCR beta families identified people who carried CMV plus the relevant HLA.

TCRdb re-called the reads with MiXCR, one entry per CDR3 protein. The sample contains 900,000 to 950,000 distinct CDR3 sequences, about a third of which appear only once. The CDR3 is made up of 14 amino acids. The germline V gene encodes CDR1 SQVTM and CDR2 ANQGSEA. Losses at the gene ends were 6 bases for V and 4 bases for J; bases not matched to a gene: 6. This clonotype was counted once. Its antigen is unidentified. Here the sequenced sample was cultured CD8+ T cells from PBMCs, taken from culture after CMV antigen stimulation. This sequence joins TRBV29-1 and TRBJ2-2; 9 nucleotides agree with TRBD1. The source of this sequence is a human donor in good health (CMV status not recorded). Some clones in this sample may be carry-over from other donors' samples. CDR3 nucleotide sequence: TGCAGCGTGGCCGGGACAGGGCCCACCGGGGAGCTGTTTTTT. Protein: CSVAGTGPTGELFF.